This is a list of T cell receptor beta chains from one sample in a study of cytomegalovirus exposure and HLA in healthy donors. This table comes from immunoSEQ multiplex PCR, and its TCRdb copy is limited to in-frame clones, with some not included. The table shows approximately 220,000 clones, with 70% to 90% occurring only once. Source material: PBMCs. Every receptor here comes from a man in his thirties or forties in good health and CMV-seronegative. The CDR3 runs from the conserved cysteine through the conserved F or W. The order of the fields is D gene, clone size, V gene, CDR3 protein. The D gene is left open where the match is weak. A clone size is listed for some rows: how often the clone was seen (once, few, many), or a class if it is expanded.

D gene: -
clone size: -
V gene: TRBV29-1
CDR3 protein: CSVEGHAGYGYTF

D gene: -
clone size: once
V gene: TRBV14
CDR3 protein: CASSGGAIYVEQFF

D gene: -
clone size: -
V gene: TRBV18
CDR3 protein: CASSPSRGPVEEQYF

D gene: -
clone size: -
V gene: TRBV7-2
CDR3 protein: CASSFSGGRSGNTIYF

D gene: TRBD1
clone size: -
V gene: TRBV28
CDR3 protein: CASSLLGGANTQYF

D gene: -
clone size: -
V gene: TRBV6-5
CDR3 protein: CASSYGGVETQYF

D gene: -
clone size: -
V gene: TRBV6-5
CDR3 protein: CASGGGYSNQPQHF

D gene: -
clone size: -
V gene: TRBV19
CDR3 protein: CASSTHRTVGQETQYF

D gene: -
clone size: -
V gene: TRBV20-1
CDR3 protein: CSARREYEQYF

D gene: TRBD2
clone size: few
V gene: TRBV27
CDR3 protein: CASSFGLAGEDTQYF

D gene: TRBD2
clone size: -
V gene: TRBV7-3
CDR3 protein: CASSRGGAADTQYF

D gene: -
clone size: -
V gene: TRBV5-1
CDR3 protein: CASSDRPNTEAFF

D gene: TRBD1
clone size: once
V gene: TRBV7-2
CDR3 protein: CASSLQGHPNQPQHF

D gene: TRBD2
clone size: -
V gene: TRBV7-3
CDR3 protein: CASSLASGGYNEQFF

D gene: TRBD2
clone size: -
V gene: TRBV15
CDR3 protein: CATSSDAGGGETQYF

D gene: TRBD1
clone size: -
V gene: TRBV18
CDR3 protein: CASSPPGQGLAKNIQYF

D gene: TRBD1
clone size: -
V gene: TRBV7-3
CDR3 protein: CASSQTGTGGEYEQYF

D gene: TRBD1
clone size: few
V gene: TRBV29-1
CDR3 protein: CSVLQPGQTYEQYF

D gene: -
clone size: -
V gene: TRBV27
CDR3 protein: CASISHTGSQETQYF

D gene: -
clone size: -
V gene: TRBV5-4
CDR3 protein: CASSDTQVNYGYTF

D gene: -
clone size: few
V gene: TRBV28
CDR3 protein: CASSTDIWSDEQYF